Included here is one TCR beta chain sequence, with context. No antigen is known for it. Within one base of it there is no much larger clone, and no base qualities were kept. V was cut back by 4 bases and J by 3 bases, leaving a gap of 12 bases between them. The CDR3 spans 15 residues, from the cysteine through the phenylalanine. The entry retains the CDR3 DNA only, 45 bases that are in frame from base 1. Libraries of naive CD8 T cells were built from anywhere between about 20,000 and 1,000,000 sorted cells, with 10%, 30% or 50% of the purified RNA used. Naive CD8 T cells were FACS-sorted as CD8+CD4-CCR7+CD45RA+ on a BD FACSAria II into RLT Plus buffer. To test detection sensitivity, Jurkat RNA equivalent to ten TCR copies was spiked into samples of about 19,000-1,000,000 naive CD8 T cells. CD8 T cells were enriched with RosetteSep CD8+ T Cell Enrichment Cocktail and Ficoll-Paque, followed by ACK red cell lysis.

This entry comes from a study of molecular identifiers for immune sequencing clone quantification (dated by TCRdb to 2016 to 2018). Study-level background: For a replicate experiment, the RNA from either approximately 20,000 or 100,000 naive CD8 T cells was divided into five aliquots, and four of those aliquots went on to sequencing. The study was a methods study using CD8 T cells to benchmark molecular-identifier clustering-based TCR repertoire sequencing (MIDCIRS) and TCR RNA copy counting. Broader findings and caveats from the paper: When barcode sub-clustering was omitted, TCR diversity was inflated by chimeric consensus sequences, with chimeras reaching as high as 47%. Modeling indicated about 3 TCR RNA copies recovered per cell, compared with approximately 10 by digital PCR, which implies a capture efficiency of approximately 31%. In CMV-specific effector cells, clones with more than 20 RNA copies accounted for over 99% of molecules, whereas in naive cells such clones accounted for under 1%. Even against a background of some 920,000 naive CD8 T cells, spiked-in Jurkat TCR RNA amounting to a single cell's worth was reported to be detectable. Spiked-in Jurkat TCR RNA (10 copies' worth), which is not part of the donor repertoire, was contained in the naive libraries. The sizes of highly expanded clones could end up underestimated when identical TCR molecules share a barcode.

The library relied on PCR. TCRdb records Illumina HiSeq 4000 as the sequencer. Bulk TCR libraries were prepared as previously described, using TCR primers listed in Table S5. Purification of total RNA was performed with the Qiagen AllPrep DNA/RNA kit. Before analysis, reads from multiple sequencing runs of the same library were pooled. The paper's processing steps were these. Reads were retained only if their TCR constant sequence matched exactly, and those retained reads were trimmed to 150 nt and grouped according to their 12-nt molecular barcodes. Reads in each barcode group were sub-clustered using a 15% Levenshtein threshold, and a quality-weighted consensus sequence was built for each RNA molecule. Non-functional sequences were removed, as were lower-count sequences one edit away from another. Based on a fit of two negative binomial distributions, barcode sub-clusters having less than 20% of the maximum read count were discarded. Using fastp trimming at Q25 and MiXCR clonotype assembly, TCRdb reanalyzed the public sequencing data and kept in-frame beta chains. Each entry is one CDR3 protein sequence, shown with its most common DNA and genes. None of the V and J calls come from the authors' own analysis; TCRdb made them. The table for this sample lists about 640,000 distinct CDR3 sequences; about 20% of them were counted only once. Around 0.86% of the sample is in the top ten clones.

The rearranged chain carries TRBV12-3 or TRBV12-4 and TRBJ2-2, with TRBD2 perhaps the D gene, on 5 matching bases. This TCR derives from a human donor in good health. Some libraries in this study had Jurkat cell RNA spiked in. Sequencing was done on a sample of naive CD8+ T cells from blood, with Jurkat cell RNA spiked in. The cell subset or site label of this sample denotes: FACS-sorted CD8+CD4-CCR7+CD45RA+ naive T cells. The DNA reads as follows: TGTGCCAGCAGTTCTAGCCAGTTGGACACCGGGGAGCTGTTTTTT. Its product reads: CASSSSQLDTGELFF.